Following are 8 T cell receptor beta chains from one sample sequenced in a study of PD-L1 blockade in urothelial cancer. Described time point: pretreatment peripheral blood. Sequencing was performed with immunoSEQ multiplex PCR; in TCRdb, only in-frame clones are kept and a portion is missing. The sample consists of some 45,000 clones, approximately 90% of them appearing once. Sequencing was performed on PBMCs, taken around atezolizumab (anti-PD-L1) treatment. The receptors here all came from a donor over 35 with urothelial cancer.

The V and J genes are TRBV27 and TRBJ2-7; TRBD2 aligns across 10 bases. CDR3 length equals 15 residues. V shed 2 bases and J 2 bases; nucleotides not matched to a gene: 3. Germline V lookup: CDR1 MNHEY, CDR2 SMNVEV (reference sequence). CDR3 nucleotide sequence: TGTGCCAGCAGTTTAGGAGCGGGAGGGCCCTACGAGCAGTACTTC. The encoded protein is CASSLGAGGPYEQYF.

The genes are TRBV6-5 and TRBJ2-1; a weak D match, TRBD2 (5 bases). Germline-derived CDR1 and CDR2 are MNHEY and SVGAGI. V lost 4 bases to trimming and J lost 5 bases, with 18 bases between them. The CDR3 has 16 residues. The CDR3 DNA reads as TGTGCCAGCAGTTCCCCGGCGGCTAGCAGCCACAATGAGCAGTTCTTC. This gives the protein CASSSPAASSHNEQFF.

The CDR3: CASRSSGRAANGELFF. The CDR3 coding sequence is TGTGCCAGTAGAAGTAGCGGGAGGGCCGCCAACGGGGAGCTGTTTTTT. The chain joins TRBV19 to TRBJ2-2; 11 bases align to TRBD2. This CDR3 region has 16 residues. Trimming removed 6 bases from V and 7 bases from J; junction bases left unmatched: 10. Germline loops: CDR1 LNHDA, CDR2 SQIVND (reference sequence). Combining the CDR3 with reference TRBV19 and TRBJ2-2 gives the whole variable domain DGGITQSPKYLFRKEGQNVTLSCEQNLNHDAMYWYRQDPGQGLRLIYYSQIVNDFQKGDIAEGYSVSREKKESFPLTVTSAQKNPTAFYLCASRSSGRAANGELFFGEGSRLTVL.

This clone was picked up one time. The chain joins TRBV4-3 to TRBJ1-4; a possible D gene is TRBD1 (6 bases). Germline lookup yields CDR1 LGHNA and CDR2 YSLEER. The CDR3 contains 17 residues. The germline V and J ends were trimmed by 0 bases and 2 bases, with 13 bases remaining between them. The CDR3 loop is CASSQDWGPGTNEKLFF. CDR3 in DNA: TGCGCCAGCAGCCAAGATTGGGGGCCTGGGACTAATGAAAAACTGTTTTTT.

This chain connects TRBV7-2 to TRBJ1-2, with 9 positions matching TRBD1. Trimming cost V 4 bases and J 8 bases; bases outside gene matches: 11. CDR3 length: 15 residues. The germline gives CDR1 SGHTA, CDR2 FQGNSA. CDR3 loop: CASSSVDRGWSGYTF. CDR3 DNA: TGTGCCAGCAGCTCCGTGGACAGGGGATGGAGCGGCTACACCTTC.

The chain employs TRBV11-2 and TRBJ2-7, with D maybe TRBD2 (5 bases). The CDR3 consists of 14 residues. The V and J ends lost 1 base and 2 bases respectively, with 9 bases between them. Germline CDR1 is SGHAT and CDR2 is FQNNGV. This chain's CDR3 is CASSLVRGTYEQYF. CDR3 nucleotide sequence: TGTGCCAGCAGCTTAGTACGGGGAACCTACGAGCAGTACTTC.

V is TRBV18 and J is TRBJ1-3; D is perhaps TRBD1 (5 bases). Per the germline V gene, CDR1 is KGHSH and CDR2 is LQKENI. The V and J ends lost 5 bases and 0 bases respectively, with 8 bases between them. This CDR3 is 14 amino acids long. The CDR3 nucleotides are TGTGCCAGCTCAACCGACAGCTCTGGAAACACCATATATTTT. It is translated as CASSTDSSGNTIYF.

The chain joins TRBV10-3 to TRBJ1-1; D possibly corresponds to TRBD1 (6 bases). The CDR3 runs to 15 residues. The V and J ends lost 6 bases and 0 bases respectively, with 14 bases between them. The germline V gene has CDR1 ENHRY and CDR2 SYGVKD. The CDR3 DNA reads TGTGCCATCAGAGCCAGGGACAATCTGAACACTGAAGCTTTCTTT. Its translation: CAIRARDNLNTEAFF.